Each of the 15 T cell receptor beta chains below was sequenced from the same sample in a study of OX40 agonist ivuxolimab in advanced cancers. Clones were sequenced by immunoSEQ multiplex PCR, and TCRdb holds only the in-frame ones, with some missing. Of about 50,000 clones listed, approximately 91% are singletons. Material: CD4+ or CD8+ T cells sorted from blood, obtained in a trial of the OX40 agonist ivuxolimab. Receptor source: an adult with an advanced solid tumor such as melanoma, head and neck, liver or kidney cancer.

The CDR3 is CASSLAASPQGTQYF. For the CDR3, the DNA is TGTGCCAGCAGCTTAGCGGCATCACCCCAGGGTACGCAGTATTTT. The chain joins TRBV7-3 to TRBJ2-3, with TRBD1 as a possible D gene (5 bases). The CDR3 covers 15 residues. Looked up from germline, CDR1 is SGHTA and CDR2 is FQGTGA. V shed 2 bases and J shed 8 bases, with 17 bases lying between them.

The chain carries TRBV4-2 and TRBJ2-2; D gene ambiguous. This CDR3 has 13 amino acids. Germline V lookup: CDR1 LGHNA, CDR2 YNFKEQ. V lost 2 bases, J lost 4 bases, and 5 bases lay in between. CDR3 bases: TGTGCCAGCAGCCAACTAAGCACCGGGGAGCTGTTTTTT. It yields the protein CASSQLSTGELFF.

The rearrangement uses TRBV15 and TRBJ2-7; perhaps D is TRBD1 or TRBD2 (5 bases each). The CDR3 totals 13 residues. The germline V gene encodes CDR1 LNHNV and CDR2 YYDKDF (reference sequence). The V end was cut by 5 bases, the J end by 3 bases, with 11 bases between. CDR3 in amino acids: CATSLSGGYEQYF. CDR3 nucleotides: TGTGCCACCAGCCTGTCTGGGGGCTACGAGCAGTACTTC.

This clone was observed once. The V and J genes are TRBV7-2 and TRBJ2-6, with D perhaps matching TRBD1 (6 bases). Trimming removed 0 bases at V and 0 bases at J, with 9 bases between. Germline CDR1 is SGHTA and CDR2 is FQGNSA. The CDR3 extends over 17 amino acids. The DNA of the CDR3 is TGTGCCAGCAGCTTAGCGGGACAACCCTCTGGGGCCAACGTCCTGACTTTC. This gives the protein CASSLAGQPSGANVLTF. The whole variable domain, filled in from reference TRBV7-2 and TRBJ2-6, reads GAGVSQSPSNKVTEKGKDVELRCDPISGHTALYWYRQSLGQGLEFLIYFQGNSAPDKSGLPSDRFSAERTGGSVSTLTIQRTQQEDSAVYLCASSLAGQPSGANVLTFGAGSRLTVL.

The rearrangement joins TRBV7-3 to TRBJ2-5; the D gene could be TRBD1 or TRBD2 (7 bases each). CDR3 length: 13 residues. V lost 4 bases to trimming and J lost 5 bases, with 11 bases between them. Germline V CDR1 and CDR2: SGHTA, FQGTGA. The CDR3 is CASSYRGGETQYF. For the CDR3, the DNA is TGTGCCAGCAGCTACAGGGGAGGGGAGACCCAGTACTTC.

The V and J genes are TRBV18 and TRBJ2-2, with TRBD2 identical over 12 bases. Losses at the gene ends were 1 base for V and 4 bases for J; bases not matched to a gene: 10. The CDR3 consists of 19 residues. The germline CDR1 and CDR2 sequences are KGHSH and LQKENI. Written as DNA, the CDR3 is TGTGCCAGCTCACCACAGCGACTAGCGGGAGTCGGGGTCACCGGGGAGCTGTTTTTT. The encoded protein is CASSPQRLAGVGVTGELFF.

This clone has just one count. The chain has TRBV14 and TRBJ2-5, with D perhaps matching TRBD1 or TRBD2 (5 bases each). Per germline, CDR1 SGHDN and CDR2 FVKESK. This CDR3 has 15 amino acids. Deletions cut 4 bases from V and 2 bases from J, with 14 bases between. CDR3 in DNA: TGTGCCAGCAGCCGGGGACGCCCTTGGCAAGAGACCCAGTACTTC. Translated: CASSRGRPWQETQYF.

V gene TRBV6-5 combines with J gene TRBJ2-5; a possible D gene is TRBD1 (6 bases). The CDR3 spans 13 residues. Trimming removed 8 bases from V and 2 bases from J, with 12 bases in between. Germline-derived CDR1 and CDR2 are MNHEY and SVGAGI. The CDR3 protein is CASGTWGQETQYF. CDR3 nucleotides: TGTGCCAGCGGGACATGGGGACAAGAGACCCAGTACTTC.

The V gene is TRBV29-1, the J gene TRBJ1-1; tentative D call: TRBD1 (5 bases). The length of the CDR3 is 12 residues. V lost 4 bases and J lost 1, with 7 bases in between. Per germline, CDR1 SQVTM and CDR2 ANQGSEA. CDR3 sequence reads: CSVGTGNTEAFF. The CDR3 DNA reads as TGCAGCGTTGGAACAGGGAACACTGAAGCTTTCTTT. Full variable domain (rest looked up from reference TRBV29-1 and TRBJ1-1): SAVISQKPSRDICQRGTSLTIQCQVDSQVTMMFWYRQQPGQSLTLIATANQGSEATYESGFVIDKFPISRPNLTFSTLTVSNMSPEDSSIYLCSVGTGNTEAFFGQGTRLTVV.

The rearrangement uses TRBV29-1 and TRBJ2-1; 12 bases fit TRBD2. The germline V gene encodes CDR1 SQVTM and CDR2 ANQGSEA. The junction had 2 bases not matched to a gene; V was cut back by 2 bases and J by 9 bases. CDR3 length: 13 amino acids. CDR3 bases: TGCAGCGTTGAAACTAGCGGGAGGAGTGAGCAGTTCTTC. Residues: CSVETSGRSEQFF.

The chain has TRBV11-2 and TRBJ1-3, with D uncertain. The V gene's germline CDR1 is SGHAT and CDR2 FQNNGV. V gave up 5 bases and J gave up 4 bases, with 9 bases separating them. This CDR3 is built from 13 residues. Here the CDR3 reads CASSVVSGNTIYF. In DNA, the CDR3 is TGTGCCAGCAGCGTAGTCTCAGGAAACACCATATATTTT. Full variable domain (remainder filled in from reference TRBV11-2 and TRBJ1-3): EAGVAQSPRYKIIEKRQSVAFWCNPISGHATLYWYQQILGQGPKLLIQFQNNGVVDDSQLPKDRFSAERLKGVDSTLKIQPAKLEDSAVYLCASSVVSGNTIYFGEGSWLTVV.

The chain combines TRBV7-9 with TRBJ2-5; D is uncertain. The CDR3 loop spans 13 amino acids. Germline CDR1 SEHNR, CDR2 FQNEAQ (reference sequence). Trimming stripped 4 bases from V and 2 bases from J, with 8 bases between. The CDR3 bases are TGTGCCAGCAGCTCGACAATGCAAGAGACCCAGTACTTC. Its protein is CASSSTMQETQYF. Looking up the rest from reference TRBV7-9 and TRBJ2-5 gives the full variable domain: DTGVSQNPRHKITKRGQNVTFRCDPISEHNRLYWYRQTLGQGPEFLTYFQNEAQLEKSRLLSDRFSAERPKGSFSTLEIQRTEQGDSAMYLCASSSTMQETQYFGPGTRLLVL.

The CDR3 DNA reads as TGTGCCAGCAGAGCGAGGGGCGGGAGAGACTACGAGCAGTACTTC. It codes for CASRARGGRDYEQYF. The chain recombines TRBV6-1 with TRBJ2-7; TRBD2 aligns across 7 bases. This CDR3 contains 15 residues. Germline CDR1 is MNHNS and CDR2 is SASEGT. Losses at the gene ends were 6 bases for V and 3 bases for J; bases not matched to a gene: 11.

The rearrangement uses TRBV19 and TRBJ2-1; the match to TRBD2 covers 10 bases. The CDR3 covers 14 residues. V lost 7 bases and J lost 4; bases outside the gene matches: 4. From germline, CDR1 is LNHDA and CDR2 SQIVND (reference sequence). The CDR3, as DNA: TGTGCCAGTACGCAGCGGGGGGGTTACAATGAGCAGTTCTTC. This codes for CASTQRGGYNEQFF.

This clone has more than one count but fewer than ten. This chain uses TRBV2 with TRBJ2-5; 13 nucleotides line up with TRBD2. Germline values: CDR1 SNHLY, CDR2 FYNNEI. J was trimmed by 5 bases and V by 9 bases; bases with no gene match: 15. CDR3 length equals 17 residues. The CDR3 DNA sequence: TGTGCCAGTACTTGGAGGACTAGCGGGAGTGTGGTGGAGACCCAGTACTTC. Protein sequence: CASTWRTSGSVVETQYF.